This passage covers 25 T cell receptor beta chains from one sample sequenced in a study of blood T cell repertoires in COVID-19. Repertoires were generated with immunoSEQ multiplex PCR, while TCRdb's copy carries only in-frame clones and drops some. Found here are about 33,000 clones, approximately 91% of them singletons; the top ten hold about 12%. Sample: peripheral blood. Every receptor here comes from a human donor in a cohort sampled during active COVID-19.

The CDR3 is CASSLRGKRNTIYF. The DNA of the CDR3 is TGTGCCAGCAGTTTACGGGGGAAAAGAAACACCATATATTTT. The rearrangement links TRBV28 to TRBJ1-3; weak D call: TRBD1 (5 bases). V lost 2 bases to trimming and J lost 5 bases, with 10 bases between them. Looked up from germline, CDR1 is MDHEN and CDR2 is SYDVKM. The CDR3 is made up of 14 amino acids.

The chain employs TRBV9 and TRBJ1-1; D is unresolved. In germline, CDR1 is SGDLS, CDR2 YYNGEE. The CDR3 has 13 amino acids. V was trimmed by 4 bases and J by 0 bases, leaving 7 bases between them. CDR3 loop: CASSSEMNTEAFF. In DNA, the CDR3 is TGTGCCAGCAGCTCAGAAATGAACACTGAAGCTTTCTTT.

The chain combines TRBV11-2 with TRBJ2-2, with 8 bases fitting TRBD2. The CDR3 consists of 15 residues. With 5 bases clipped from V and 2 bases from J, the junction kept 4 bases outside the gene matches. CDR1 is SGHAT and CDR2 is FQNNGV in the germline V gene. The CDR3 loop is CASSPTSGNTGELFF. CDR3 nucleotide sequence: TGTGCCAGCAGCCCCACTAGCGGAAACACCGGGGAGCTGTTTTTT. Full variable domain (missing parts from reference TRBV11-2 and TRBJ2-2): EAGVAQSPRYKIIEKRQSVAFWCNPISGHATLYWYQQILGQGPKLLIQFQNNGVVDDSQLPKDRFSAERLKGVDSTLKIQPAKLEDSAVYLCASSPTSGNTGELFFGEGSRLTVL.

This clone has just one count. V usage is TRBV7-9 and J usage is TRBJ2-1, with 11 bases matching TRBD1. Germline lookup yields CDR1 SEHNR and CDR2 FQNEAQ (reference sequence). The V and J ends lost 7 bases and 7 bases, in that order; junction bases with no gene match: 15. This CDR3 is 17 amino acids long. CDR3 amino acids: CASIHPFERDRGNEQFF. CDR3 DNA: TGTGCCAGCATCCACCCCTTTGAGAGGGACAGGGGGAATGAGCAGTTCTTC.

This chain joins TRBV9 and TRBJ2-7; 7 positions match TRBD2. The CDR3 is made up of 15 amino acids. Per germline, CDR1 SGDLS and CDR2 YYNGEE. V was clipped by 4 bases and J by 2 bases; unmatched bases: 9. The CDR3: CASSPRASGAYEQYF. DNA for the CDR3: TGTGCCAGCAGCCCACGGGCTAGCGGAGCCTACGAGCAGTACTTC.

The CDR3 spells CASSVNSGTGYRTDTQYF. CDR3 nucleotides: TGTGCCAGCAGCGTAAACTCCGGGACAGGTTACCGCACAGATACGCAGTATTTT. The rearrangement links TRBV7-9 to TRBJ2-3; 8 bases line up with TRBD1. The CDR3 extends over 18 amino acids. The V gene's germline CDR1 is SEHNR and CDR2 FQNEAQ (reference sequence). Trimming at V came to 5 bases and at J to 1 base, leaving 14 bases not matched to a gene.

The chain combines TRBV4-2 with TRBJ1-4, with 7 bases matching TRBD1. This CDR3 contains 17 residues. After removal of 0 bases from V and 5 bases from J, the junction contained 9 bases not matched to a gene. CDR1 is LGHNA and CDR2 is YNFKEQ in the germline V gene. The CDR3 spells CASSQEIRTGPNEKLFF. The CDR3 DNA follows: TGTGCCAGCAGCCAAGAAATCCGGACAGGCCCCAATGAAAAACTGTTTTTT.

This sequence joins TRBV11-2 and TRBJ2-3, with 13 nucleotides matching TRBD2. Germline CDR1 reads SGHAT; CDR2 reads FQNNGV. J gave up 1 base and V 5 bases, and 6 bases lay outside the gene matches. This CDR3 region has 17 residues. CDR3 coding DNA: TGTGCCAGCAGCCGACTAGCGGGAGGCGGGGGCACAGATACGCAGTATTTT. Protein: CASSRLAGGGGTDTQYF.

The DNA for the CDR3 is TGTGCCAGCAGTTACTCGACGCGGGCGCCCTCCTACGAGCAGTACTTC. It translates to CASSYSTRAPSYEQYF. The V and J genes are TRBV6-2 or TRBV6-3 and TRBJ2-7; tentative D call: TRBD2 (5 bases). Germline V gene sequence: CDR1 MNHEY, CDR2 SVGEGT. The CDR3 runs 16 residues. V lost 0 bases, J lost 0 bases, and 12 bases lay in between.

This chain joins TRBV6-5 and TRBJ1-1, with 8 bases that match TRBD1. Germline CDR1 and CDR2: MNHEY and SVGAGI. The CDR3 consists of 14 residues. The V and J ends lost 5 bases and 4 bases, in that order; junction bases with no gene match: 6. The CDR3 bases are TGTGCCAGCAGTCCGCTAACAGGGGGCACTGAAGCTTTCTTT. As protein: CASSPLTGGTEAFF.

The V call is TRBV5-6, the J call TRBJ2-1; D not certain. The CDR3 totals 12 residues. Trimming took 2 bases from V and 7 from J, leaving 7 bases between them. CDR1 is SGHDT, CDR2 YYEEEE, per germline. CDR3 loop: CASSFGRNEQFF. DNA of the CDR3: TGTGCCAGCAGCTTCGGTAGAAATGAGCAGTTCTTC.

The gene calls are TRBV6-2 or TRBV6-3 and TRBJ1-1, with 7 positions matching TRBD1. V dropped 0 bases and J dropped 11; count of bases not matched to a gene: 3. Germline V gene data show CDR1 as MNHEY and CDR2 as SVGEGT. The length of the CDR3 is 12 residues. The CDR3 is CASSYSTGFAFF. The CDR3, as DNA: TGTGCCAGCAGTTACTCGACAGGGTTCGCTTTCTTT.

This clone was detected only a few times. This chain joins TRBV10-3 and TRBJ1-5, with D perhaps matching TRBD1 (6 bases). In germline, CDR1 is ENHRY, CDR2 SYGVKD. Trimming removed 3 bases from V and 6 bases from J, with 12 bases in between. This CDR3 comprises 14 residues. This CDR3 is CAISEGGRGQPQHF. The CDR3 DNA is TGTGCCATCAGTGAAGGGGGAAGGGGTCAGCCCCAGCATTTT.

J is TRBJ1-4 and V is TRBV5-1, with 12 nucleotides matching TRBD1. V was pared by 3 bases and J by 8 bases, with 5 bases of the junction left unmatched. Germline V gene data show CDR1 as SGHRS and CDR2 as YFSETQ. This CDR3 has 15 amino acids. CDR3 sequence (DNA): TGCGCCAGCAGCTCCACCGGGACAGGGGGCGAAAAACTGTTTTTT. Residues: CASSSTGTGGEKLFF.

Here the CDR3 reads CASSEVGAENTEAFF. In DNA form, the CDR3 reads TGTGCCAGCAGTGAAGTGGGGGCGGAGAACACTGAAGCTTTCTTT. The J gene is TRBJ1-1, the V gene TRBV2; the D gene is possibly TRBD1 (6 bases). The CDR3 covers 15 residues. Germline V gene lookup returns CDR1 SNHLY and CDR2 FYNNEI. V lost 1 base and J 1 base, leaving 10 bases between the germline ends.

The J gene is TRBJ1-5, the V gene TRBV2; D is uncertain. Trimming removed 4 bases at V and 1 base at J, with 14 bases between. This CDR3 contains 16 residues. Germline CDR1 reads SNHLY; CDR2 reads FYNNEI. In nucleotides, the CDR3 is TGTGCCAGCAGTGGTAGTGTACTCCCAAGCAATCAGCCCCAGCATTTT. Translating it yields CASSGSVLPSNQPQHF.

CDR3 nucleotides: TGTGCCAGCAGCCGCGGCAGTACGATGGAGTACGAGCAGTACTTC. Encoded protein: CASSRGSTMEYEQYF. The genes are TRBV14 and TRBJ2-7; D ambiguous. The CDR3 extends over 15 amino acids. The V gene lost 4 bases and the J gene lost 4 bases, with 17 bases spanning the gap. CDR1 and CDR2 from the germline V gene are SGHDN and FVKESK.

This clone came up once. The V gene is TRBV24-1, the J gene TRBJ2-1; 8 bases map to TRBD1. This CDR3 contains 16 residues. Looked up from germline, CDR1 is KGHDR and CDR2 is SFDVKD. J gave up 7 bases and V 4 bases, and 11 bases lay outside the gene matches. CDR3 bases: TGTGCCACCAGTGAGCACGGACAGGGCCTAGGGAATGAGCAGTTCTTC. Its protein is CATSEHGQGLGNEQFF.

Only a few counts were recorded for this clone. The chain joins TRBV7-2 to TRBJ1-6; D unresolved. There are 12 residues in the CDR3. Trimming removed 5 bases at V and 4 bases at J, with 3 bases between. Germline CDR1 SGHTA, CDR2 FQGNSA. Here the CDR3 reads CASSPYNSPLHF. The CDR3 coding sequence is TGTGCCAGCAGCCCGTATAATTCACCCCTCCACTTT.

The chain carries TRBV27 and TRBJ2-1; 7 nucleotides line up with TRBD1. Per the germline V gene, CDR1 is MNHEY and CDR2 is SMNVEV (reference sequence). CDR3 length: 12 amino acids. V was clipped by 5 bases and J by 8 bases; unmatched bases: 3. DNA of the CDR3: TGTGCCAGCAGTCATACAGGGGATGAGCAGTTCTTC. Its translation: CASSHTGDEQFF.

The chain carries TRBV5-1 and TRBJ2-5, with D possibly TRBD1 on 6 matching bases. This CDR3 has 15 amino acids. Looked up from germline, CDR1 is SGHRS and CDR2 is YFSETQ. The germline V and J ends were trimmed by 7 bases and 0 bases, with 16 bases remaining between them. The CDR3, as DNA: TGCGCCAGCCGCACGACAGGCGCGTACCAAGAGACCCAGTACTTC. This encodes CASRTTGAYQETQYF.

This chain links TRBV30 with TRBJ2-3; 9 positions match TRBD2. Germline lookup yields CDR1 GTSNPN and CDR2 SVGIG (reference sequence). With V trimmed by 4 bases and J by 6 bases, 11 bases remained unmatched. The CDR3 totals 15 residues. The CDR3 DNA reads TGTGCCTGGACTCCGGCGGGGACTAGCTCGGATACGCAGTATTTT. As protein: CAWTPAGTSSDTQYF.

CDR3 region: CASSQVAGSHEQYF. The CDR3 region has the DNA TGTGCCAGCAGCCAAGTGGCGGGAAGCCACGAGCAGTACTTC. This sequence joins TRBV3-1 (or the pseudogene TRBV3-2) and TRBJ2-7; maybe TRBD2 (6 bases). The V gene lost 1 base and the J gene lost 5 bases, with 12 bases spanning the gap. This CDR3 comprises 14 residues. The germline gives CDR1 LGHDT, CDR2 YNNKEL (reference sequence).

The CDR3 DNA reads TGCAGCGGCGCCACCGATAACTATGGCTACACCTTC. It encodes CSGATDNYGYTF. The gene calls are TRBV29-1 and TRBJ1-2; D not certain. Trimming cost V 7 bases and J 1 base, with 10 bases left between them. CDR1 is SQVTM and CDR2 is ANQGSEA in the germline V gene. CDR3 length equals 12 residues.

The table lists this clone with a few counts. The rearrangement uses TRBV5-1 and TRBJ1-6; no firm D call. The CDR3 runs to 15 residues. V was cut by 0 bases and J by 9 bases, with 13 bases left in between. The germline CDR1 and CDR2 sequences are SGHRS and YFSETQ. As DNA, the CDR3 is TGCGCCAGCAGCTTGGACGGGTCTTTTGCTTCACCCCTCCACTTT. Encoded protein: CASSLDGSFASPLHF.